The clone carrying this TCR beta chain was recorded a few times. This entry comes from a study of identical twins. In germline, CDR1 is SGDLS, CDR2 YYNGEE. Trimming cost V 3 bases and J 9 bases; bases outside gene matches: 8. This CDR3 comprises 15 residues. Each donor (without exception) was a healthy Caucasian. TCRdb reprocessed the 5' RACE reads with MiXCR, giving one entry per CDR3 protein. Of some 1,600,000 distinct CDR3 sequences detected, about 30% appear once; the ten largest clones hold roughly 0.3%. Sequencing was carried out using cord blood. This clonotype was sampled from a newborn girl in good health. The chain uses TRBV9 and TRBJ2-1; 11 bases are shared with TRBD2. The CDR3 spells CASSDSGRAWGEQFF. The CDR3 nucleotides are TGTGCCAGCAGCGATAGCGGGAGGGCCTGGGGTGAGCAGTTCTTC.